The source of this T cell receptor beta chain is a study of control samples from healthy donors and cancer patients. Assay: immunoSEQ multiplex PCR; the TCRdb copy retains only in-frame clones and omits some. The table has 130,000 or so clones, 85% to 95% seen once. Per the germline V gene, CDR1 is SGHDT and CDR2 is YYEEEE. The CDR3 loop spans 15 amino acids. V was cut by 0 bases and J by 5 bases, with 15 bases left in between. Sequencing used blood. This chain joins TRBV5-6 and TRBJ2-7; D not certain. The source is a man aged 35-49 years in good health. This CDR3 reads CASSLEQTIGDEQYF. The DNA of the CDR3 is TGTGCCAGCAGCTTGGAACAGACCATTGGGGACGAGCAGTACTTC.